Included here is one TCR beta chain sequence, with context. The CDR3 goes on 3 residues after the read ends, and that part is filled in from the germline J gene. This sample was taken from a study of T cells in women clearing cervical HPV infection. Clones were read by immunoSEQ multiplex PCR, and TCRdb kept only the in-frame ones, dropping some. The table lists around 16,000 clones. The V and J ends lost 5 bases and 5 bases respectively, with 18 bases between them. This CDR3 is 16 amino acids long. The germline CDR1 and CDR2 sequences are SGHVS and FQNEAQ. This clonotype was obtained from a woman aged 18-70 years with a cervical HPV16 infection that either progressed to CIN3+ or cleared (not recorded which). This chain connects TRBV7-8 to TRBJ2-2; D perhaps matches TRBD2 (5 bases). The specimen was blood buffy coat. Incomplete CDR3 DNA: TGTGCCAGCAGCCCCGAACCGGGGATTCGGACCGGGGAG. This encodes CASSPEPGIRTGE. The complete CDR3 sequence is CASSPEPGIRTGELFF.